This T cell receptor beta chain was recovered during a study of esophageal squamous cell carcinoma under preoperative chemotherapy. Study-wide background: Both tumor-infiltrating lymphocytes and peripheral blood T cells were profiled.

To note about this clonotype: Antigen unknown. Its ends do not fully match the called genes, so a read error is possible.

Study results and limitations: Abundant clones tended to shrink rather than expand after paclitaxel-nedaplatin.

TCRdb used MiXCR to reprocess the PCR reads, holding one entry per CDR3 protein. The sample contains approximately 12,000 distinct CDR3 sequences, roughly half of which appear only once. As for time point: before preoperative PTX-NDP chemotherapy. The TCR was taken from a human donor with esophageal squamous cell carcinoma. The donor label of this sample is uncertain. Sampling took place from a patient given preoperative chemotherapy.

The DNA of the CDR3 is TGTGCCAGCAGTTACTCGAGTGCTAGGGGGATCGCAGATACGCAGTACTTT. Amino acids: CASSYSSARGIADTQYF. The V call is TRBV6-5, the J call TRBJ2-3; perhaps TRBD1 as D (6 bases). The CDR3 has 17 amino acids. Per the germline V gene, CDR1 is MNHEY and CDR2 is SVGAGI.